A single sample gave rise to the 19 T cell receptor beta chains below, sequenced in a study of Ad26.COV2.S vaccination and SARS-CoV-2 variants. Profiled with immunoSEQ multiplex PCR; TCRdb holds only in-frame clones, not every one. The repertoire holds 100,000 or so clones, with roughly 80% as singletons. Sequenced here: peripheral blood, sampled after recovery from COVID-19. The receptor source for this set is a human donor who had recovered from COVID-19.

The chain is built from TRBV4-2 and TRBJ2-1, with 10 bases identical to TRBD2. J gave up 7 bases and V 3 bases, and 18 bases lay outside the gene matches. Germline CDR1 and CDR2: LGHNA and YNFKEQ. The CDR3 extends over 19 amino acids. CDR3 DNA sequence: TGTGCCAGCAGCCATCCCCAAACGGGAGCGGGGGGGCTGGGAAATGAGCAGTTCTTC. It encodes CASSHPQTGAGGLGNEQFF.

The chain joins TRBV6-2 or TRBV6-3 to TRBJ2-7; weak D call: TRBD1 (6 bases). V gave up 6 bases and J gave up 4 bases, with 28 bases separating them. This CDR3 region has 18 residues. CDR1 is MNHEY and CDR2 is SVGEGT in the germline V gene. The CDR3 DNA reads TGTGCCAGCAGCATATCAATCACGATCAGGGGCGCGAATTACGAGCAGTACTTC. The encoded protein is CASSISITIRGANYEQYF.

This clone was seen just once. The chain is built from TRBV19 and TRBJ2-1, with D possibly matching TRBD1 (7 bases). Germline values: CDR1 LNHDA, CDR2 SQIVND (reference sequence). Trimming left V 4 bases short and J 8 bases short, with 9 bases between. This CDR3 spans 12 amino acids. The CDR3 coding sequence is TGTGCCAGTAGTACAGGGGGGCATGAGCAGTTCTTC. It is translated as CASSTGGHEQFF. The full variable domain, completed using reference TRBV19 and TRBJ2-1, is DGGITQSPKYLFRKEGQNVTLSCEQNLNHDAMYWYRQDPGQGLRLIYYSQIVNDFQKGDIAEGYSVSREKKESFPLTVTSAQKNPTAFYLCASSTGGHEQFFGPGTRLTVL.

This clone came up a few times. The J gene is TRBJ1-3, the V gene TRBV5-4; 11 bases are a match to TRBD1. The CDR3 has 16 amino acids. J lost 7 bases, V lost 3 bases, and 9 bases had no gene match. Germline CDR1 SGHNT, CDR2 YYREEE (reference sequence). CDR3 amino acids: CASSSTLGTGGNTIYF. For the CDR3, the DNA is TGTGCCAGCAGCTCTACTCTTGGGACAGGGGGGAACACCATATATTTT.

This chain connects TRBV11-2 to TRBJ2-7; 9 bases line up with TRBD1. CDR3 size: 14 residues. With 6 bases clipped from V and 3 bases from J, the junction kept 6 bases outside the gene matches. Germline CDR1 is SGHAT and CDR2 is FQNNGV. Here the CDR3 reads CASSTGTGSYEQYF. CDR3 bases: TGTGCCAGCAGTACCGGGACAGGGAGCTACGAGCAGTACTTC.

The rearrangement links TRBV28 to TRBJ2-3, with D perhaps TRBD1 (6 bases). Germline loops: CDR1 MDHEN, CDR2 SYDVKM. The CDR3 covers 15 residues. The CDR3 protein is CSSGGPDPSPDTQYF. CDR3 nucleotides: TGTTCCTCTGGGGGCCCTGATCCTTCACCAGATACGCAGTATTTT.

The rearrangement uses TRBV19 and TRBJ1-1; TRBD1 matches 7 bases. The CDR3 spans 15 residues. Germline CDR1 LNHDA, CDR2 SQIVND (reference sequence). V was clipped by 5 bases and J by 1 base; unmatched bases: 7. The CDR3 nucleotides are TGTGCCAGTAGTGCCTGGGACAGACAGAACACTGAAGCTTTCTTT. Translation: CASSAWDRQNTEAFF. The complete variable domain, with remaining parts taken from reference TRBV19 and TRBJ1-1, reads DGGITQSPKYLFRKEGQNVTLSCEQNLNHDAMYWYRQDPGQGLRLIYYSQIVNDFQKGDIAEGYSVSREKKESFPLTVTSAQKNPTAFYLCASSAWDRQNTEAFFGQGTRLTVV.

This CDR3 is CASSTLTTDTQYF. CDR3 sequence (DNA): TGTGCCAGCAGCACACTAACCACAGATACGCAGTATTTT. This chain joins TRBV27 and TRBJ2-3, with D unclear. Germline CDR1 is MNHEY and CDR2 is SMNVEV (reference sequence). Trimming pared 6 bases from V and 2 bases from J, leaving 9 bases between. The CDR3 consists of 13 residues.

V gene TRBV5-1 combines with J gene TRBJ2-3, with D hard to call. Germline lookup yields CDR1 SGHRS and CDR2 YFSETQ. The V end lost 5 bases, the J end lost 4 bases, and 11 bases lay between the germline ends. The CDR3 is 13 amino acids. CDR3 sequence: CASRALGPDTQYF. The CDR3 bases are TGCGCCAGCAGGGCATTAGGGCCAGATACGCAGTATTTT.

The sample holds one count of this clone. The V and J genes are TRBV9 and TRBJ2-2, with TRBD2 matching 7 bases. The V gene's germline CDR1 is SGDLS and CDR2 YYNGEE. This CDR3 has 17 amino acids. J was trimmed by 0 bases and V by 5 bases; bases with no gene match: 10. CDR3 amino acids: CASRAQAGSSNTGELFF. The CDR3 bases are TGTGCCAGCAGAGCCCAAGCGGGGAGTTCGAACACCGGGGAGCTGTTTTTT.

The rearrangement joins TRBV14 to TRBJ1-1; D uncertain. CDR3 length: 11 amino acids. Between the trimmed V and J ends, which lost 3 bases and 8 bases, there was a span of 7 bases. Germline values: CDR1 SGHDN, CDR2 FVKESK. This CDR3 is CASSHSTEAFF. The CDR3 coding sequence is TGTGCCAGCAGCCATTCAACAGAAGCTTTCTTT.

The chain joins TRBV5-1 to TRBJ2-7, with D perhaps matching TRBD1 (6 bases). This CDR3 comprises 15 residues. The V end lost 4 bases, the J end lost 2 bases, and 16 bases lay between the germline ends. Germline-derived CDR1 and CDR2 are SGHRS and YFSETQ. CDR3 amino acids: CASSPGQLSAYEQYF. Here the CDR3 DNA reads TGCGCCAGCAGCCCCGGACAGCTGAGTGCCTACGAGCAGTACTTC. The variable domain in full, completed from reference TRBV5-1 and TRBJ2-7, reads KAGVTQTPRYLIKTRGQQVTLSCSPISGHRSVSWYQQTPGQGLQFLFEYFSETQRNKGNFPGRFSGRQFSNSRSEMNVSTLELGDSALYLCASSPGQLSAYEQYFGPGTRLTVT.

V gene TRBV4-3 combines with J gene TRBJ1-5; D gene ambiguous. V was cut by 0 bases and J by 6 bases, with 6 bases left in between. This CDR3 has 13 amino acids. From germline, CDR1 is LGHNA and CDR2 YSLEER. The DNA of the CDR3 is TGCGCCAGCAGCCAAGACGGAGGTCAGCCCCAGCATTTT. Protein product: CASSQDGGQPQHF.

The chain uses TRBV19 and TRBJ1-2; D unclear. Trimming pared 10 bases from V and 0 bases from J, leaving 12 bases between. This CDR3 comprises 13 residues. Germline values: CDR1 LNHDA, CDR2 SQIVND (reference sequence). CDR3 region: CAISPGTNYGYTF. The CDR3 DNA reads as TGTGCCATCTCCCCAGGAACTAACTATGGCTACACCTTC.

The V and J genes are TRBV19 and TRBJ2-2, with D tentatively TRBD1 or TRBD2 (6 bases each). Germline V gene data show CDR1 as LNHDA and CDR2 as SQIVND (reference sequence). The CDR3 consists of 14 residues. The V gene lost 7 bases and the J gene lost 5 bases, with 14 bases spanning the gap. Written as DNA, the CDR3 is TGTGCCAGTAAGGGGGGTAGCGGAACCGGGGAGCTGTTTTTT. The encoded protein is CASKGGSGTGELFF.

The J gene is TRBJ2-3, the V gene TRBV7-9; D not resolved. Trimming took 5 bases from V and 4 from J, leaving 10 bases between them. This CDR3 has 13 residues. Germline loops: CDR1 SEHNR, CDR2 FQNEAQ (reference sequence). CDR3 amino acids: CASSPKGPDTQYF. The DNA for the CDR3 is TGTGCCAGCAGCCCTAAGGGCCCAGATACGCAGTATTTT. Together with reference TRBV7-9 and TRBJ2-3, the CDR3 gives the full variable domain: DTGVSQNPRHKITKRGQNVTFRCDPISEHNRLYWYRQTLGQGPEFLTYFQNEAQLEKSRLLSDRFSAERPKGSFSTLEIQRTEQGDSAMYLCASSPKGPDTQYFGPGTRLTVL.

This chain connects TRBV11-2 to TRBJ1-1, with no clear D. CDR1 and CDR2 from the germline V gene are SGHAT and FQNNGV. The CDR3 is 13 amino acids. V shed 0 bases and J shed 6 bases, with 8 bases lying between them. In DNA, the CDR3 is TGTGCCAGCAGCTTAGATTTTAGAGCTGAAGCTTTCTTT. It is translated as CASSLDFRAEAFF.

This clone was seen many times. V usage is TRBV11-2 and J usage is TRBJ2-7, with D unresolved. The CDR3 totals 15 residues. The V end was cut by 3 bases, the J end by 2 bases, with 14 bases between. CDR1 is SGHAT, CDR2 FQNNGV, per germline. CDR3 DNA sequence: TGTGCCAGCAGCTTGTCAGGATCTCAGACCTACGAGCAGTACTTC. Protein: CASSLSGSQTYEQYF.

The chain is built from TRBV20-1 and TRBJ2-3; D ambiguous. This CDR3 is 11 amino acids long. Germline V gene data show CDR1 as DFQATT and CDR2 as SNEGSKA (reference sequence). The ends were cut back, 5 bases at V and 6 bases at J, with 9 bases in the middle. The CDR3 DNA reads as TGCAGTGCTTTTAACGTGGATACGCAGTATTTT. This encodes CSAFNVDTQYF.